The TCR beta chain described here comes from a study of brain T cells in children with intractable seizures. V lost 3 bases and J lost 0, with 9 bases in between. Looked up from germline, CDR1 is PRHDT and CDR2 is FYEKMQ (reference sequence). The CDR3 runs 15 residues. Sequencing used immunoSEQ multiplex PCR; TCRdb keeps in-frame clones, though not all of them. The table has approximately 77,000 clones, approximately 94% seen once. Only cases whose brain tissue showed the highest T cell transcript signatures were sequenced. The TCR was taken from a boy younger than two with tuberous sclerosis and intractable seizures. Sequenced material: peripheral blood, taken at surgery. The chain carries TRBV13 and TRBJ2-1, with D unresolved. In DNA, the CDR3 is TGTGCCAGCAGCTTGGATCGGCACTCCTACAATGAGCAGTTCTTC. It is translated as CASSLDRHSYNEQFF.